The clone carrying this T cell receptor (beta chain) was seen only a few times. Its antigen is currently unknown. This CDR3 comprises 15 residues. The J segment lost 7 bases and the V segment lost 0 bases, leaving 6 bases of the junction unmatched. Germline values: CDR1 SGHRS, CDR2 YFSETQ. The data stem from a study of T-cell memory formation after mild COVID-19. TCRdb processed the 5' RACE reads anew with MiXCR; each CDR3 protein has one entry. The sample lists about 430,000 distinct CDR3 sequences; 20% to 25% were seen once. Study-level results: Contracting clones, day 15 to 85, had balanced CD4/CD8, and later expanders favored CD4+. Most CD4+ clones that shrank were in CM and EM, while CD8+ ones turned up in EMRA.

This chain links TRBV5-1 with TRBJ2-1; 8 bases are a match to TRBD2. The clonotype originates from an adult woman who had mild COVID-19 (a few samples of this study predate the infection). Cell type and time point are not known. The sample taken for sequencing was PBMCs or a T cell subset sorted from them (not recorded which). CDR3 sequence reads: CASSLVLAGNNEQFF. The CDR3 nucleotides are TGCGCCAGCAGCTTGGTGCTAGCGGGTAATAATGAGCAGTTCTTC.